The next 3 T cell receptor beta chains were all read from a single sample in a study of blood T cells in healthy people across ages. Alongside a J-beta primer mix, a sample-barcoded 5' primer served in a second PCR lasting roughly 7 to 11 cycles. In TCRdb, the 5' RACE reads were re-called with MiXCR into one record per CDR3 protein. The sample carries hundreds of thousands of distinct CDR3 sequences, more than 45% recorded once. The sample taken for sequencing was blood. These receptors were collected from a woman older than 75 in good health.

The chain joins TRBV20-1 to TRBJ1-5; 7 bases match TRBD1. Germline V gives CDR1 DFQATT, CDR2 SNEGSKA (reference sequence). V trimming: 0 bases; J trimming: 5 bases; junction bases outside the gene matches: 10. The CDR3 is 16 residues long. Here the CDR3 DNA reads TGCAGTGCTAGAGATCTAGACAGGGCCTTAGATCAGCCCCAGCATTTT. This encodes CSARDLDRALDQPQHF.

Worth noting for this clonotype: This may be a read error, as it is one base from a much larger clone. The J gene is TRBJ1-1, the V gene TRBV7-2; D call uncertain. The germline gives CDR1 SGHTA, CDR2 FQGNSA. V lost 8 bases and J 4 bases, leaving 14 bases between the germline ends. This CDR3 contains 13 residues. In nucleotides, the CDR3 is TGTACCAGCTCCAATATGGAAGGCACTGAAGCTTTCTTT. Translation gives CTSSNMEGTEAFF.

In its sample, this clonotype was seen a few times. The chain couples TRBV4-2 to TRBJ1-4; 11 bases are a match to TRBD1. Trimming at V came to 1 base and at J to 7 bases, leaving 2 bases not matched to a gene. The CDR3 is 15 residues long. The germline CDR1 and CDR2 sequences are LGHNA and YNFKEQ. CDR3: CASSQGDRGGEKLFF. The DNA for the CDR3 is TGTGCCAGCAGCCAAGGGGACAGGGGGGGTGAAAAACTGTTTTTT.